This TCR beta chain emerged from a study of tumor-infiltrating lymphocytes in primary liver carcinoma. Notes on the study in general: Significantly greater top-250-clone fractions characterized tumors relative to blood (p = 0.039). Tumor region pairs showed greater overlap than either tumor-adjacent or tumor-blood pairs did.

The authors made TCR beta cDNA from about 500 ng total RNA with a constant-region primer. Generation of the TCR beta libraries relied on three nested multiplex PCR rounds using slightly modified ARM-PCR. Each of the first two PCR rounds ran approximately 10 cycles with TRBV1-TRBV30 forward and C-beta reverse primers. TCRdb analysed the multiplex PCR reads with MiXCR anew, one entry per CDR3 protein. Seen here are just over 30,000 distinct CDR3 sequences, roughly 70% observed once, and the top ten hold more than 30%. Germline V gene data show CDR1 as SGHAT and CDR2 as FQNNGV. There are 13 residues in the CDR3. Note on this clonotype: Antigen unknown. Compared with germline, one end of the junction differs, possibly owing to a read error.

From about 19-30 mg of unsorted bulk tissue, DNA and RNA were co-extracted together. Five discrete regions of every tumor underwent sampling. This TCR was sampled from a woman aged 30 to 39 with primary liver carcinoma and hepatitis B virus infection. The sequenced sample consisted of liver tumor tissue from sampling region 3. Subset meaning: tumor region T3, left-lateral pole. This sequence joins TRBV11-2 and TRBJ1-6; D remains unclear. The DNA of the CDR3 is TGTACCAGCAACTTAGATCCGGGCCCACCCCTCCACTTT. Translation gives CTSNLDPGPPLHF.